The 31 T cell receptor beta chains given below trace back to one sample, sequenced in a study of blood T cells in healthy people across ages (dated by TCRdb to the mid-2010s). The library came from 5' RACE. The listed sequencing device is Illumina HiSeq 2500. The second PCR ran for roughly 7 to 12 cycles and used a J-beta primer mix along with a sample-barcoded 5' primer. TCRdb's own reprocessing of the public reads used fastp at Q25 and MiXCR and kept productive beta chains. All rows with the same CDR3 protein become a single entry with the most common DNA and genes. This sample lists about a million distinct CDR3 sequences; roughly 47% were detected once. The ten largest clones capture 20% to 25% of the sample. The sequencing input was blood. The receptors originated from a woman aged 60-75 years in good health.

This clonotype appeared a few times. The V gene is TRBV6-2 or TRBV6-3, the J gene TRBJ2-7; 10 bases match TRBD2. The CDR3 covers 14 residues. The V segment lost 4 bases and the J segment 5 bases; nucleotides outside the gene matches: 5. Per germline, CDR1 MNHEY and CDR2 SVGEGT. In nucleotides, the CDR3 is TGTGCCAGCAGTTTTAGCGGGAGGTACCACGAGCAGTACTTC. This codes for CASSFSGRYHEQYF.

J is TRBJ2-1 and V is TRBV4-3; 8 positions agree with TRBD1. The germline CDR1 and CDR2 sequences are LGHNA and YSLEER. V gave up 1 base and J gave up 4 bases; unmatched junction bases: 9. The CDR3 contains 17 residues. DNA for the CDR3: TGCGCCAGCAGCCAAGCCCGGACAGGGATAAGGTACAATGAGCAGTTCTTC. This codes for CASSQARTGIRYNEQFF.

This clonotype was observed a handful of times. The chain combines TRBV27 with TRBJ2-7; D is possibly TRBD2 (6 bases). The CDR3 runs 12 residues. V was shortened by 6 bases and J by 4 bases, with 10 bases between the two germline ends. Germline values: CDR1 MNHEY, CDR2 SMNVEV (reference sequence). This CDR3 is CASRSGRYEQYF. The CDR3 DNA sequence: TGTGCCAGCAGGTCGGGGAGGTACGAGCAGTACTTC.

This clonotype was counted between two and nine times. This chain joins TRBV5-1 and TRBJ2-3; D is possibly TRBD1 (6 bases). Trimming stripped 4 bases from V and 4 bases from J, with 13 bases between. Germline V gene lookup returns CDR1 SGHRS and CDR2 YFSETQ. The CDR3 is 14 amino acids. The CDR3 coding sequence is TGCGCCAGCAGCATAGGACAGACGGCAGATACGCAGTATTTT. This codes for CASSIGQTADTQYF.

To note about this clonotype: A read error is possible here, since a much larger clone lies one base away. The rearrangement uses TRBV24-1 and TRBJ2-1; 7 bases map to TRBD2. Per the germline V gene, CDR1 is KGHDR and CDR2 is SFDVKD. CDR3 length: 16 amino acids. Here the CDR3 reads CATSDLVGGSNNERFF. The CDR3 nucleotides read TGTGCCACCAGTGATTTGGTTGGCGGGAGTAACAATGAGCGGTTCTTC.

The chain recombines TRBV29-1 with TRBJ2-1; 9 bases are a match to TRBD2. V lost 7 bases to trimming and J lost 4 bases; unmatched junction nucleotides: 5. Germline V gene lookup returns CDR1 SQVTM and CDR2 ANQGSEA. This CDR3 is 13 amino acids long. For the CDR3, the DNA is TGCAGCGCGTGGACTAGCGCTTACAATGAGCAGTTCTTC. Its protein is CSAWTSAYNEQFF.

The CDR3 DNA follows: TGCAGCGTTGACTTGTTAGTGGGAAGTGGCGAGACCCAGTACTTC. It translates to CSVDLLVGSGETQYF. The chain uses TRBV29-1 and TRBJ2-5; D gene ambiguous. The CDR3 consists of 15 residues. The V end was cut by 3 bases, the J end by 5 bases, with 19 bases between. Germline CDR1 is SQVTM and CDR2 is ANQGSEA.

The chain links TRBV20-1 to TRBJ2-1, with 9 bases matching TRBD2. Germline lookup yields CDR1 DFQATT and CDR2 SNEGSKA (reference sequence). The CDR3 is made up of 17 amino acids. J was trimmed by 5 bases and V by 3 bases; bases with no gene match: 14. The CDR3 region has the DNA TGCAGTGCTAGGGAGCTTTCTATGTTAGCGGGGGACAATGAGCAGTTCTTC. Protein: CSARELSMLAGDNEQFF.

The chain uses TRBV10-1 and TRBJ1-5; tentative D call: TRBD1 (5 bases). In germline, CDR1 is WNHNN, CDR2 SYGVQD (reference sequence). Trimming removed 4 bases at V and 3 bases at J, with 7 bases between. This CDR3 region has 13 residues. The CDR3 DNA sequence: TGCGCCAGCAGTGGACAGACCAATCAGCCCCAGCATTTT. As protein: CASSGQTNQPQHF.

This clonotype was detected a few times. The rearrangement uses TRBV7-6 and TRBJ2-7, with 8 nucleotides matching TRBD1. Germline values: CDR1 SGHVS, CDR2 FNYEAQ. The CDR3 sequence is 16 residues long. The trim removed 1 base at V and 2 bases at J, leaving 7 bases unmatched. The chain's CDR3 is CASSLGTGLRAYEQYF. DNA of the CDR3: TGTGCCAGCAGCTTAGGGACAGGGTTAAGGGCCTACGAGCAGTACTTC.

The chain couples TRBV7-9 to TRBJ1-6; D might be TRBD1 (5 bases). Trimming took off 5 bases at V and 5 bases at J, with 13 bases between the two ends. The CDR3 covers 15 residues. The germline V gene encodes CDR1 SEHNR and CDR2 FQNEAQ (reference sequence). CDR3 amino acids: CASSAGEGNNSPLHF. The DNA for the CDR3 is TGTGCCAGCAGCGCCGGTGAGGGGAATAATTCACCCCTCCACTTT.

This clonotype was observed a handful of times. The chain uses TRBV24-1 and TRBJ2-2; D not certain. The V gene lost 7 bases and the J gene lost 0 bases, with 2 bases spanning the gap. Germline CDR1 is KGHDR and CDR2 is SFDVKD. This CDR3 is 12 amino acids long. CDR3 protein: CATSANTGELFF. CDR3 coding DNA: TGTGCCACCAGCGCGAACACCGGGGAGCTGTTTTTT.

This clonotype came up a few times. The chain carries TRBV9 and TRBJ2-1; 7 bases are a match to TRBD1. Germline CDR1 reads SGDLS; CDR2 reads YYNGEE. The V segment lost 0 bases and the J segment 4 bases; nucleotides outside the gene matches: 10. The CDR3 runs 17 residues. The CDR3 protein is CASSVGPQGGRYNEQFF. The CDR3 DNA is TGTGCCAGCAGCGTAGGGCCCCAAGGGGGCAGGTACAATGAGCAGTTCTTC.

The table lists this clonotype with a few counts. This chain connects TRBV7-2 to TRBJ2-7; D is unclear. The CDR3 spans 18 residues. Trimming removed 5 bases at V and 7 bases at J, with 30 bases between. Germline values: CDR1 SGHTA, CDR2 FQGNSA. CDR3 region: CASSHGIGAERSYNEQYF. For the CDR3, the DNA is TGTGCCAGCAGCCATGGGATCGGTGCGGAGCGCTCCTACAATGAGCAGTACTTC.

This clonotype has just a few counts. The gene calls are TRBV15 and TRBJ1-2; D is ambiguous. Germline V gives CDR1 LNHNV, CDR2 YYDKDF (reference sequence). Trimming shortened V by 7 bases and J by 1 base, and 4 bases separated the two germline ends. This CDR3 spans 11 amino acids. CDR3 amino acids: CATTDNYGYTF. Written as DNA, the CDR3 is TGTGCCACCACAGATAACTATGGCTACACCTTC.

V usage is TRBV6-5 and J usage is TRBJ1-5; D remains unclear. The CDR3 consists of 21 residues. Trimming took 0 bases from V and 4 from J, leaving 28 bases between them. Per germline, CDR1 MNHEY and CDR2 SVGAGI. The CDR3 sequence is CASSYSQTKEVQNPRNQPQHF. CDR3 nucleotides: TGTGCCAGCAGTTACTCCCAGACTAAAGAAGTCCAAAACCCTAGGAATCAGCCCCAGCATTTT.

This clonotype was detected only once. The chain employs TRBV7-2 and TRBJ2-7; tentative D call: TRBD1 (8 bases). CDR3 length: 15 residues. CDR1 is SGHTA and CDR2 is FQGNSA in the germline V gene. V lost 6 bases to trimming and J lost 6 bases, with 21 bases between them. The chain's CDR3 is CASSPQGGTTAEQYF. The CDR3 bases are TGTGCCAGCAGTCCACAGGGGGGGACTACTGCCGAGCAGTACTTC.

The CDR3 nucleotides are TGTGCCAGCAGTCCCAACGGACAGGGGGCTAGATACGAGCAGTACTTC. It encodes CASSPNGQGARYEQYF. V usage is TRBV12-3 or TRBV12-4 and J usage is TRBJ2-4; 11 nucleotides line up with TRBD1. Gene TRBJ2-7 matches the end of the DNA better, so the J call may be wrong. This CDR3 is built from 16 residues.

V gene TRBV4-1 combines with J gene TRBJ2-7; possible D gene TRBD1, 5 bases. The tail of the sequence fits TRBJ2-5 better, so the J call may be wrong. Germline CDR1 is MGHRA and CDR2 is YSYEKL. CDR3 length: 12 residues. The CDR3 sequence: CASSHAGETQYF. In DNA, the CDR3 is TGCGCCAGCAGCCATGCAGGGGAGACCCAGTACTTC.

Of note for this clonotype: Germline and junction disagree at one end, which may indicate a read error. The chain joins TRBV5-6 to TRBJ1-2; no firm D call. This CDR3 has 14 residues. In germline, CDR1 is SGHDT, CDR2 YYEEEE. CDR3 coding DNA: TGTGCCAGCAGCTTGAGAGGACCGCCTACGGGCTACACTTTC. Translating gives CASSLRGPPTGYTF.

The chain employs TRBV6-5 and TRBJ2-7; D may be TRBD1 (7 bases). The CDR3 consists of 15 residues. The V gene's germline CDR1 is MNHEY and CDR2 SVGAGI. The ends were cut back, 1 base at V and 5 bases at J, with 15 bases in the middle. Written as DNA, the CDR3 is TGTGCCAGCAGTTACTTTAGCAGGGGGGCTCACGAGCAGTACTTC. It codes for CASSYFSRGAHEQYF.

The chain joins TRBV28 to TRBJ2-1, with a tentative D call TRBD1 (6 bases). CDR1 is MDHEN, CDR2 SYDVKM, per germline. The ends were cut back, 7 bases at V and 0 bases at J, with 13 bases in the middle. This CDR3 is 15 amino acids long. In DNA form, the CDR3 reads TGTGCCAGCAAAACAACAGGGAGCTCCTACAATGAGCAGTTCTTC. It encodes CASKTTGSSYNEQFF.

The genes are TRBV29-1 and TRBJ2-5, with D perhaps matching TRBD1 (5 bases). The CDR3 consists of 12 residues. Per germline, CDR1 SQVTM and CDR2 ANQGSEA. V gave up 6 bases and J gave up 4 bases, with 12 bases separating them. CDR3 sequence (DNA): TGCAGCGTCTCAGTTAGGGGAGAGACCCAGTACTTC. Its translation is CSVSVRGETQYF.

This clonotype was detected ten times or more. The chain combines TRBV5-1 with TRBJ2-5; D is ambiguous. Trimming took off 0 bases at V and 5 bases at J, with 5 bases between the two ends. Germline CDR1 SGHRS, CDR2 YFSETQ. This CDR3 has 12 amino acids. The CDR3 loop reads CASSLGSETQYF. The CDR3 DNA is TGCGCCAGCAGCTTGGGGTCCGAGACCCAGTACTTC.

This clonotype has only a few counts. This sequence joins TRBV7-3 and TRBJ2-7; 7 bases fit TRBD1. Germline V gene lookup returns CDR1 SGHTA and CDR2 FQGTGA. The trim removed 5 bases at V and 6 bases at J, leaving 7 bases unmatched. The CDR3 contains 13 residues. CDR3 amino acids: CASSPQGYGEQYF. The CDR3 DNA sequence: TGTGCCAGCAGCCCACAGGGGTACGGCGAGCAGTACTTC.

This clonotype was picked up a small number of times. This rearrangement joins TRBV28 to TRBJ2-5; a weak D match, TRBD2 (6 bases). The CDR3 is 11 residues long. V lost 7 bases and J 9 bases, leaving 12 bases between the germline ends. The germline V gene has CDR1 MDHEN and CDR2 SYDVKM. In nucleotides, the CDR3 is TGTGCCAGCAACTCGCCGGGGGCCCAGTACTTC. It codes for CASNSPGAQYF. The whole variable domain, remainder taken from reference TRBV28 and TRBJ2-5, is DVKVTQSSRYLVKRTGEKVFLECVQDMDHENMFWYRQDPGLGLRLIYFSYDVKMKEKGDIPEGYSVSREKKERFSLILESASTNQTSMYLCASNSPGAQYFGPGTRLLVL.

This clonotype has a handful of counts. The CDR3, as DNA: TGTGCCAGCAGATCGGGACAGGGAAACTACGAGCAGTACTTC. Amino acid sequence: CASRSGQGNYEQYF. The genes are TRBV7-2 and TRBJ2-7; 9 nucleotides align to TRBD1. The germline V gene has CDR1 SGHTA and CDR2 FQGNSA. Trimming removed 6 bases from V and 3 bases from J; junction bases left unmatched: 6. CDR3 length: 14 residues.

The chain joins TRBV29-1 to TRBJ1-1; D possibly corresponds to TRBD1 (5 bases). Germline V gene lookup returns CDR1 SQVTM and CDR2 ANQGSEA. The CDR3 totals 11 residues. CDR3 amino acids: CAGRTNTEAFF. The DNA for the CDR3 is TGCGCGGGACGAACGAACACTGAAGCTTTCTTT.

The rearrangement links TRBV28 to TRBJ2-5, with no clear D. Germline V lookup: CDR1 MDHEN, CDR2 SYDVKM. Trimming took off 5 bases at V and 6 bases at J, with 13 bases between the two ends. The CDR3 has 13 amino acids. The CDR3 loop reads CASSTGPSKTQYF. CDR3 coding DNA: TGTGCCAGCAGTACGGGCCCCTCAAAGACCCAGTACTTC.

The rearrangement uses TRBV4-1 and TRBJ2-3, with D possibly being TRBD2 (5 bases). The germline V gene has CDR1 MGHRA and CDR2 YSYEKL. V was clipped by 6 bases and J by 0 bases, with 10 bases between them. This CDR3 is built from 14 residues. The CDR3 sequence: CASRAEASTDTQYF. The CDR3 DNA reads TGCGCCAGCAGAGCGGAAGCTAGCACAGATACGCAGTATTTT.

The rearrangement uses TRBV4-1 and TRBJ2-3; the D gene could be TRBD1 or TRBD2 (6 bases each). Deletions cut 3 bases from V and 4 bases from J, with 20 bases between. Germline V gives CDR1 MGHRA, CDR2 YSYEKL. CDR3 length equals 17 residues. The CDR3: CASSQLPGGSSSDTQYF. In nucleotides, the CDR3 is TGCGCCAGCAGCCAGCTTCCCGGGGGCAGTAGTTCAGATACGCAGTATTTT.